What follows is one T cell receptor beta chain and its context. This sample was included in a study of shared clonotypes between healthy human individuals. Sequencing used immunoSEQ multiplex PCR; TCRdb keeps in-frame clones, though not all of them. Of about 1.5 million clones in the sample, around 98% were seen once. V gave up 0 bases and J gave up 5 bases, with 7 bases separating them. There are 13 residues in the CDR3. Germline assignment: CDR1 KGHSH and CDR2 LQKENI. The genes are TRBV18 and TRBJ1-2; D might be TRBD1 (5 bases). Sequencing input: naive CD4+ T cells sorted from blood. This sample's subset: CD45RA+ positively selected. The receptor was derived from a man younger than 45 in good health. Here the CDR3 DNA reads TGTGCCAGCTCACCACCCACAGGTTATGGCTACACCTTC. It codes for CASSPPTGYGYTF.